The 24 T cell receptor beta chains below were found in one sample sequenced in a study of human T cells and chemical hapten exposure. MiXCR, run by TCRdb on the RACE reads, gives a single entry per CDR3 protein. Of 70,000 to 95,000 distinct CDR3 sequences detected, 8.6% appear once; the ten largest clones hold roughly 1.6%. Noted time point: healthy volunteer bleed at 6 weeks. RNA extraction used unfractionated whole blood as the source of total RNA. The sequenced material came from whole blood. The receptors were gathered from a female donor in good health. Some clones in this sample may be carry-over from other donors' samples.

The rearrangement joins TRBV7-9 to TRBJ1-1, with D tentatively TRBD1 (6 bases). The V gene lost 7 bases and the J gene lost 4 bases, with 19 bases spanning the gap. The CDR3 has 15 residues. Germline V gene sequence: CDR1 SEHNR, CDR2 FQNEAQ (reference sequence). The CDR3 loop reads CASIYNTGSGTEAFF. In DNA form, the CDR3 reads TGTGCCAGCATCTACAACACAGGGTCGGGCACTGAAGCTTTCTTT.

The chain is built from TRBV29-1 and TRBJ2-1; D might be TRBD2 (5 bases). Trimming removed 5 bases from V and 4 bases from J, with 18 bases in between. Germline V lookup: CDR1 SQVTM, CDR2 ANQGSEA. This CDR3 comprises 15 residues. This CDR3 reads CSVILRDPEYNEQFF. CDR3 bases: TGCAGCGTTATCTTACGGGATCCGGAATACAATGAGCAGTTCTTC.

This clonotype was observed a few times. This chain connects TRBV29-1 to TRBJ1-1, with D uncertain. With 7 bases removed from V and 1 base from J, the gap between germline ends came to 16 bases. The CDR3 has 14 residues. Germline V gives CDR1 SQVTM, CDR2 ANQGSEA. CDR3 DNA sequence: TGCAGCGGGGGATCGGGGATAGGGAACACTGAAGCTTTCTTT. Protein sequence: CSGGSGIGNTEAFF.

In this sample, this clonotype turned up many times. The V call is TRBV10-3, the J call TRBJ1-3; 11 bases are shared with TRBD1. The V and J ends lost 8 bases and 0 bases, in that order; junction bases with no gene match: 3. This CDR3 region has 15 residues. Germline V gives CDR1 ENHRY, CDR2 SYGVKD. In DNA, the CDR3 is TGTGCCATCGGGGACAGGGGGAACTCTGGAAACACCATATATTTT. Translating it yields CAIGDRGNSGNTIYF.

This clonotype was observed many times. The V gene is TRBV12-3 or TRBV12-4, the J gene TRBJ1-6, with no clear D. The CDR3 sequence is 16 residues long. The V and J ends lost 6 bases and 8 bases respectively, with 20 bases between them. CDR3 in amino acids: CASSITVPGGYSPLHF. CDR3 nucleotides: TGTGCCAGCAGCATAACCGTGCCGGGCGGATATTCACCCCTCCACTTT.

This chain uses TRBV5-4 with TRBJ1-1, with a weak D call TRBD1 (5 bases). CDR1 and CDR2 from the germline V gene are SGHNT and YYREEE (reference sequence). Trimming shortened V by 4 bases and J by 0 bases, and 22 bases separated the two germline ends. The CDR3 has 18 residues. The CDR3 region has the DNA TGTGCCAGCAGCCCACCGTTGAGGGAGGGGAGGATGAACACTGAAGCTTTCTTT. Its protein product is CASSPPLREGRMNTEAFF.

This clonotype was picked up a small number of times. Germline is not matched at one junction end, which may reflect a read error. The rearrangement links TRBV7-7 to TRBJ2-2, with a tentative D call TRBD1 (7 bases). This CDR3 has 14 amino acids. Germline loops: CDR1 SSHAT, CDR2 FNYEAQ (reference sequence). DNA of the CDR3: TGTGCTAGCAGGGGGGATTTGAACACCGGGGAGCTGTTTTTT. Its translation is CASRGDLNTGELFF.

The CDR3: CASSLRGTNEKLFF. The CDR3 coding sequence is TGTGCCAGCAGCTTGCGGGGAACTAATGAAAAACTGTTTTTT. J is TRBJ1-4 and V is TRBV7-9; D ambiguous. V was pared by 3 bases and J by 1 base, with 6 bases between. Germline CDR1 is SEHNR and CDR2 is FQNEAQ (reference sequence). This CDR3 has 14 residues.

V is TRBV20-1 and J is TRBJ1-4; D possibly corresponds to TRBD1 (5 bases). Germline V gene data show CDR1 as DFQATT and CDR2 as SNEGSKA (reference sequence). V lost 3 bases, J lost 4 bases, and 21 bases lay in between. The CDR3 covers 17 residues. The CDR3: CSARTDREVFNNEKLFF. The CDR3 DNA reads TGCAGTGCTAGGACCGACAGAGAGGTCTTTAATAATGAAAAACTGTTTTTT.

This clonotype was counted only a few times. The genes are TRBV14 and TRBJ1-2, with no clear D. From germline, CDR1 is SGHDN and CDR2 FVKESK. The CDR3 has 15 amino acids. V was shortened by 1 base and J by 2 bases, with 11 bases between the two germline ends. The CDR3 DNA reads as TGTGCCAGCAGCCAAGCTCCAGGCTGGAACTATGGCTACACCTTC. Its protein is CASSQAPGWNYGYTF.

Many counts were recorded for this clonotype. The CDR3 reads CASSPTLNYGYTF. The CDR3 DNA is TGCGCCAGCAGCCCCACACTAAACTATGGCTACACCTTC. The V gene is TRBV5-1, the J gene TRBJ1-2; D is ambiguous. The CDR3 is made up of 13 amino acids. CDR1 and CDR2 from the germline V gene are SGHRS and YFSETQ. The ends were cut back, 4 bases at V and 2 bases at J, with 9 bases in the middle.

J is TRBJ2-4 and V is TRBV27, with D uncertain. CDR3 length: 13 residues. From germline, CDR1 is MNHEY and CDR2 SMNVEV (reference sequence). Deletions cut 10 bases from V and 0 bases from J, with 10 bases between. The CDR3 sequence is CATSALAKNIQYF. The CDR3, as DNA: TGTGCCACATCGGCCCTAGCCAAAAACATTCAGTACTTC.

The J gene is TRBJ2-5, the V gene TRBV10-3; perhaps TRBD2 as D (5 bases). The length of the CDR3 is 15 residues. Germline V gene sequence: CDR1 ENHRY, CDR2 SYGVKD. V was cut by 4 bases and J by 1 base, with 13 bases left in between. CDR3 region: CAISGGRAVQETQYF. CDR3 sequence (DNA): TGTGCCATCAGTGGTGGGCGAGCGGTCCAAGAGACCCAGTACTTC.

This clonotype was counted at least ten times. The chain recombines TRBV7-9 with TRBJ1-6, with 10 positions matching TRBD1. This CDR3 is built from 16 residues. The germline V gene has CDR1 SEHNR and CDR2 FQNEAQ (reference sequence). Trimming took 6 bases from V and 2 from J; bases not matched to a gene: 4. CDR3 nucleotides: TGTGCCAGCAGATCGGGACAGGGGACCTATAATTCACCCCTCCACTTT. Its translation: CASRSGQGTYNSPLHF.

The CDR3 is CASSHFTPLRTGELFF. CDR3 sequence (DNA): TGTGCCAGCAGCCATTTTACCCCGTTGAGGACCGGGGAGCTGTTTTTT. The rearrangement joins TRBV3-1 to TRBJ2-2; D unclear. CDR3 length: 16 amino acids. The V end lost 3 bases, the J end lost 5 bases, and 16 bases lay between the germline ends. Germline-derived CDR1 and CDR2 are LGHDT and YNNKEL (reference sequence).

V usage is TRBV29-1 and J usage is TRBJ1-1, with D possibly TRBD1 on 6 matching bases. The germline CDR1 and CDR2 sequences are SQVTM and ANQGSEA. The CDR3 consists of 15 residues. Between the trimmed V and J ends, which lost 2 bases and 0 bases, there was a span of 13 bases. For the CDR3, the DNA is TGCAGCGTTGAAACCCACAGGGCAATGAACACTGAAGCTTTCTTT. Its protein is CSVETHRAMNTEAFF.

This clonotype was found many times. The rearrangement links TRBV3-1 to TRBJ1-6; D gene ambiguous. V lost 0 bases, J lost 10 bases, and 7 bases lay in between. In germline, CDR1 is LGHDT, CDR2 YNNKEL (reference sequence). This CDR3 comprises 13 residues. This CDR3 is CASSQDWSSPLHF. CDR3 sequence (DNA): TGTGCCAGCAGCCAAGATTGGAGCTCACCCCTCCACTTT.

A few counts support this clonotype. The chain employs TRBV5-1 and TRBJ2-3, with D hard to call. There are 13 residues in the CDR3. V was clipped by 3 bases and J by 6 bases, with 11 bases between them. CDR1 SGHRS and CDR2 YFSETQ come from the germline V gene. The CDR3 region is CASSCGSDDTQYF. The CDR3 nucleotides are TGCGCCAGCAGCTGTGGTTCTGACGATACGCAGTATTTT.

This rearrangement joins TRBV19 to TRBJ1-3, with 7 bases aligning to TRBD1. The ends lost 8 bases at V and 0 bases at J; junction bases unmatched: 13. CDR3 length: 17 residues. Germline CDR1 and CDR2: LNHDA and SQIVND (reference sequence). The CDR3 reads CASSGQWIRNSGNTIYF. The CDR3 nucleotides read TGTGCCAGTTCGGGACAGTGGATACGTAACTCTGGAAACACCATATATTTT.

On this clonotype: A read error is possible here, since a much larger clone lies one base away. The rearrangement links TRBV6-1 to TRBJ2-5, with a possible D match to TRBD2 (5 bases). Trimming left V 6 bases short and J 0 bases short, with 11 bases between. The germline V gene has CDR1 MNHNS and CDR2 SASEGT. The CDR3 runs to 14 residues. In DNA form, the CDR3 reads TGTGCCAGCAGCCCGAGGACTTACCAAGAGACCCAGTACTTC. It encodes CASSPRTYQETQYF.

This clonotype was picked up a small number of times. The chain uses TRBV12-3 or TRBV12-4 and TRBJ2-3, with 7 bases aligning to TRBD2. The CDR3 consists of 11 residues. The V and J ends lost 8 bases and 5 bases, in that order; junction bases with no gene match: 1. The CDR3 DNA reads as TGTGCCAGCGGGGGGGGAGATACGCAGTATTTT. Its protein product is CASGGGDTQYF.

This clonotype was counted a few times. This rearrangement joins TRBV27 to TRBJ2-5; perhaps TRBD2 as D (5 bases). Germline CDR1 reads MNHEY; CDR2 reads SMNVEV (reference sequence). Trimming removed 4 bases at V and 5 bases at J, with 23 bases between. CDR3 length: 17 amino acids. The CDR3 reads CASSSTPAANRDETQYF. The CDR3 region has the DNA TGTGCCAGCAGTTCTACGCCTGCGGCTAATCGGGATGAGACCCAGTACTTC.

With regard to this clonotype: This may come from a read error, since a much larger clone is one base off. J is TRBJ2-3 and V is TRBV6-5; D is possibly TRBD1 (5 bases). The CDR3 sequence is 15 residues long. Germline V CDR1 and CDR2: MNHEY, SVGAGI. V shed 2 bases and J shed 2 bases, with 11 bases lying between them. CDR3 in DNA: TGTGCCAGCAGTTACGCAGGGCCCCACACAGATACGCAGTATTTT. It translates to CASSYAGPHTDTQYF.

This clonotype was observed a handful of times. The CDR3 sequence is CASSPYRQAGPTYEQYF. The CDR3 DNA is TGTGCCAGCAGTCCATACAGACAGGCGGGGCCTACCTACGAGCAGTACTTC. This chain joins TRBV27 and TRBJ2-7, with D perhaps assigned TRBD1 or TRBD2 (6 bases each). CDR3 size: 17 residues. The germline V gene encodes CDR1 MNHEY and CDR2 SMNVEV (reference sequence). The V gene lost 5 bases and the J gene lost 2 bases, with 22 bases spanning the gap.